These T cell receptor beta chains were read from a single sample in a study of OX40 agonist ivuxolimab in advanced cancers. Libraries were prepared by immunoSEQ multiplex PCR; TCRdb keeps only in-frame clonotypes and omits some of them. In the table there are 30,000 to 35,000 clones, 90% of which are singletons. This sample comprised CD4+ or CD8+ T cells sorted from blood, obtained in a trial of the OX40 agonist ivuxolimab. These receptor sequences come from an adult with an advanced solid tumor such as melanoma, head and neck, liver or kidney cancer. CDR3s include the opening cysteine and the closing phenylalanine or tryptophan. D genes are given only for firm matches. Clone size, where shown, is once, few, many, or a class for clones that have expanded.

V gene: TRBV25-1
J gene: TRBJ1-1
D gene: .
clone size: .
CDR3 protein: CASTTQRPVNTEAFF
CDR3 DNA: TGTGCCAGCACGACCCAAAGGCCGGTTAACACTGAAGCTTTCTTT

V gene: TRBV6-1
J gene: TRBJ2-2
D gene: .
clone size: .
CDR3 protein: CASSEDRRGGGELFF
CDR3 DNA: TGTGCCAGCAGTGAAGATCGCAGGGGTGGCGGGGAGCTGTTTTTT

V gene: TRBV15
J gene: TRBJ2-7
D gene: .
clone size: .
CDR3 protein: CATSRELLRAPAERQYF
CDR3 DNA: TGTGCCACCAGCAGAGAGCTCCTTCGGGCACCTGCCGAAAGGCAGTACTTC

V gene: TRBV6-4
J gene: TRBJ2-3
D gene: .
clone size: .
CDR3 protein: CASSEMGGTDTQYF
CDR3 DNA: TGTGCCAGCAGTGAGATGGGGGGTACAGATACGCAGTATTTT

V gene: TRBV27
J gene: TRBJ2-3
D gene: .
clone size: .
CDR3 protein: CASSLYPGTDTQYF
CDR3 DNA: TGTGCCAGCAGTTTATACCCAGGAACAGATACGCAGTATTTT

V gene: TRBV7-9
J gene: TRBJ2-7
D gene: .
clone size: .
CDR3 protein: CASSPPMSTGEQYF
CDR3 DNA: TGTGCCAGCAGCCCCCCGATGTCCACGGGCGAGCAGTACTTC

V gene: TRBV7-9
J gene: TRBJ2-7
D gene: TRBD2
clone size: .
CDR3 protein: CASSSGTRGTYEQYF
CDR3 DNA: TGTGCCAGCAGCTCCGGGACTAGGGGGACCTACGAGCAGTACTTC

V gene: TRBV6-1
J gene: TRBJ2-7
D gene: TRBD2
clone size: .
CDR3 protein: CASSVLAGAYYEQYF
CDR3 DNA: TGTGCCAGCAGTGTGCTAGCGGGTGCCTACTACGAGCAGTACTTC

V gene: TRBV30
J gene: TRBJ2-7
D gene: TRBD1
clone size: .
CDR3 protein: CAWSVGTGYEQYF
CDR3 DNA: TGTGCCTGGAGTGTAGGGACAGGCTACGAGCAGTACTTC

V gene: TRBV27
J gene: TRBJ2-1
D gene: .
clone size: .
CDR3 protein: CASSLSLGSYNEQFF
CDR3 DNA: TGTGCCAGCAGTTTAAGTCTAGGGTCCTACAATGAGCAGTTCTTC

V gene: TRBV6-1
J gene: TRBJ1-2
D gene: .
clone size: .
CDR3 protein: CASSELALGGDYGYTF
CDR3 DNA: TGTGCCAGCAGTGAACTGGCCCTGGGAGGGGACTATGGCTACACCTTC

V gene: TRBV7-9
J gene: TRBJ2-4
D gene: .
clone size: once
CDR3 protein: CASSLGIGVEDRYF
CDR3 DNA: TGTGCCAGCAGCCTGGGGATAGGGGTGGAAGATCGGTACTTC

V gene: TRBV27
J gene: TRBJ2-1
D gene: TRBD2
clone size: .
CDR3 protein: CASSLGLAGGYNEQFF
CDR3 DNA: TGTGCCAGCAGTTTGGGACTAGCGGGAGGGTACAATGAGCAGTTCTTC

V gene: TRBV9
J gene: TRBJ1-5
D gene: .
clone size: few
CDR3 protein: CASSVGHSSNQPQHF
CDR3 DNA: TGTGCCAGCAGCGTAGGGCACAGTAGCAATCAGCCCCAGCATTTT

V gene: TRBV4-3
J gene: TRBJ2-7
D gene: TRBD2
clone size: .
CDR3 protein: CASRPGTSGFYEQYF
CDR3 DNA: TGCGCCAGCAGGCCCGGGACTAGCGGCTTCTACGAGCAGTACTTC

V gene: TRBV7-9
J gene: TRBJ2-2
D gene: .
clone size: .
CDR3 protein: CASSLTGELFF
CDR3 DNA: TGTGCCAGCAGCCTCACCGGGGAGCTGTTTTTT

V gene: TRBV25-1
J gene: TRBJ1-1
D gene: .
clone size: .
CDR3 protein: CASRGGFDTEAFF
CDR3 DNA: TGTGCCAGCCGGGGGGGGTTTGACACTGAAGCTTTCTTT

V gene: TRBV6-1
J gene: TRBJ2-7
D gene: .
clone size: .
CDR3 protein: CASSGFDSYEQYF
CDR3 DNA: TGTGCCAGCAGTGGGTTCGACAGCTACGAGCAGTACTTC

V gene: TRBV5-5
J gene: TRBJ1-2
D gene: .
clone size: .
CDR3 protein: CASSLSAGNYGYTF
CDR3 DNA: TGTGCCAGCAGCTTGTCGGCAGGGAACTATGGCTACACCTTC

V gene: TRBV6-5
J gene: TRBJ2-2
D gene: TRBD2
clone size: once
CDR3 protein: CASSYSGGMGTGELFF
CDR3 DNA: TGTGCCAGCAGTTACTCGGGGGGGATGGGGACCGGGGAGCTGTTTTTT

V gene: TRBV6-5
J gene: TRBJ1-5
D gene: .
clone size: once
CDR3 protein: CASSYGQNAQPQHF
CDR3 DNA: TGTGCCAGCAGTTACGGTCAAAACGCTCAGCCCCAGCATTTT

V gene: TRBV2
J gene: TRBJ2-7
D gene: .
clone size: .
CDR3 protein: CASSDWIGDEQYF
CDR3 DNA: TGTGCCAGCAGTGATTGGATCGGCGACGAGCAGTACTTC

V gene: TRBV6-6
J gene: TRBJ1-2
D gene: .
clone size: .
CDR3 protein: CASSSESRAGVGGYTF
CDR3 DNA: TGTGCCAGCAGTTCCGAATCCAGGGCAGGGGTTGGAGGCTACACCTTC

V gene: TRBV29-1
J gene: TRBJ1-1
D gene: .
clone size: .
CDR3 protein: CSAPREGFGTEAFF
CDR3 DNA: TGCAGCGCCCCGAGGGAAGGGTTCGGCACTGAAGCTTTCTTT

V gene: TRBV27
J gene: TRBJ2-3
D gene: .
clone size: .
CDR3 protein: CASSLGAGNTDTQYF
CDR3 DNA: TGTGCCAGCAGTTTGGGGGCAGGGAATACGGATACGCAGTATTTT

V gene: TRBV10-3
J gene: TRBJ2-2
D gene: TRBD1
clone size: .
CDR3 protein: CAIALGSQGPTGELFF
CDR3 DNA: TGTGCCATCGCGTTGGGCTCACAGGGGCCCACCGGGGAGCTGTTTTTT

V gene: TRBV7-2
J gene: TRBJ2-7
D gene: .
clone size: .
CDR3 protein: CASSAGLYSYEQYF
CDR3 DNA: TGTGCCAGCAGCGCAGGGTTGTACTCCTACGAGCAGTACTTC

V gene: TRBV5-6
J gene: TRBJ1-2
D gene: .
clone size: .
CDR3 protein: CASSLGHGIPYGYTF
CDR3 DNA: TGTGCCAGCAGCCTAGGACACGGGATCCCCTATGGCTACACCTTC

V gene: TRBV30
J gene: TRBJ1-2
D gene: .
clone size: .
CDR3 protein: CAWTGLAGANGYTF
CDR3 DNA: TGTGCCTGGACGGGGTTAGCAGGGGCCAATGGCTACACCTTC

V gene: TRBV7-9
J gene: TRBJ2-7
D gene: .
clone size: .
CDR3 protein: CASSLASRGADGYEQYF
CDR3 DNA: TGTGCCAGCAGCTTAGCGAGCCGGGGGGCCGACGGTTACGAGCAGTACTTC

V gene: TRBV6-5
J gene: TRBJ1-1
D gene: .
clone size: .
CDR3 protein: CASRTVLGGEAFF
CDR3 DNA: TGTGCCAGCAGGACAGTCCTTGGCGGTGAAGCTTTCTTT

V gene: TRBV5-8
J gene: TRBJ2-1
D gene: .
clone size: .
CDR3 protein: CASSLDQGPEQFF
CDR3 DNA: TGTGCCAGCAGCTTGGACCAGGGCCCTGAGCAGTTCTTC

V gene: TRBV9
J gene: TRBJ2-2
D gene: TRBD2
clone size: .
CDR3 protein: CASSDGLAGEAGELFF
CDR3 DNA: TGTGCCAGCAGCGACGGGTTAGCGGGGGAGGCCGGGGAGCTGTTTTTT

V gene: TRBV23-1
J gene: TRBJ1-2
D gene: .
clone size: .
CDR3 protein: CASSQRLGDPLANYGYTF
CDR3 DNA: TGCGCCAGCAGTCAAAGGTTAGGGGACCCACTAGCTAACTATGGCTACACCTTC

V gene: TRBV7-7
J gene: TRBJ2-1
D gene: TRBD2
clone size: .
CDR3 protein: CASSPLAGGKEQFF
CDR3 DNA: TGTGCCAGCAGCCCACTAGCGGGAGGGAAGGAGCAGTTCTTC

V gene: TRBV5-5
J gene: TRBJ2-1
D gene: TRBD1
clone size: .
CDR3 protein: CASSLGWTGAYNEQFF
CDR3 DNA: TGTGCCAGCAGCTTGGGATGGACAGGGGCCTACAATGAGCAGTTCTTC

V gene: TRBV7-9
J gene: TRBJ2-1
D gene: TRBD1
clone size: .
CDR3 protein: CASSFPRTGSSYNEQFF
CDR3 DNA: TGTGCCAGCAGCTTTCCTCGGACAGGGAGCTCCTACAATGAGCAGTTCTTC